This is a list of T cell receptor beta chains from one sample in a study of identical twins. TCRdb processed the 5' RACE reads anew with MiXCR; each CDR3 protein has one entry. The sample includes 250,000 or so distinct CDR3 sequences, more than 9.5% of them seen just once. A further study also used this sample, focusing on yellow fever vaccine responses in identical twins.

Sample: memory (CD45RO+) T cells sorted from blood. The receptors come from a woman between 18 and 30 years old in good health. CDR3s leave out the opening cysteine and the closing phenylalanine or tryptophan. The D gene is left open where the match is weak. Clone size appears in some rows only: once, few, many, or a class for an expanded clone.

d_gene | j_gene | len | v_gene | abundance | CDR3aa
. | TRBJ2-5 | 10 | TRBV6-5 | . | ASRRGKESQY
. | TRBJ2-2 | 13 | TRBV28 | few | ASSLSLVNTGELF
TRBD1 | TRBJ2-7 | 13 | TRBV28 | . | ASSQGTGEAYEQY
. | TRBJ1-2 | 13 | TRBV5-5 | few | ASSLRGETNYGYT
. | TRBJ2-5 | 13 | TRBV7-2 | . | ASSLAAGRQETQY
TRBD1 | TRBJ2-3 | 11 | TRBV12-3/TRBV12-4 | many | ASRGQAIGTQY
. | TRBJ2-3 | 14 | TRBV20-1 | . | SARDGTSSSTDTQY
TRBD2 | TRBJ2-5 | 11 | TRBV20-1 | few | SAAKREVETQY
. | TRBJ2-7 | 12 | TRBV6-1 | many | ASSFGPSGYEQY
TRBD1 | TRBJ2-3 | 14 | TRBV11-2 | few | ASSRRPGQRPDTQY
TRBD2 | TRBJ2-5 | 15 | TRBV29-1 | . | SAEGQLAGGRGETQY
. | TRBJ2-7 | 11 | TRBV10-3 | many | AIRADYPYEQY
TRBD1 | TRBJ2-1 | 13 | TRBV7-9 | many | ASSRQGESYNEQF
. | TRBJ2-1 | 13 | TRBV18 | . | ASSPPTKSDNEQF
. | TRBJ2-7 | 13 | TRBV7-8 | . | ASSREMGSIYEQY
. | TRBJ2-5 | 12 | TRBV6-5 | . | ASSYSPGQETQY
TRBD2 | TRBJ2-5 | 16 | TRBV4-2 | . | ASSQTGLAGVDSETQY
. | TRBJ2-7 | 10 | TRBV7-2 | . | ASSSDLVRQY
. | TRBJ2-2 | 14 | TRBV7-8 | many | ASSWGSVGLYGELF
. | TRBJ1-1 | 13 | TRBV5-1 | . | ASSATRGEQGEAF
TRBD2 | TRBJ2-1 | 11 | TRBV6-1 | many | ATREGGFGEQF
. | TRBJ1-3 | 11 | TRBV29-1 | few | SVEVGSRNTIY
TRBD1 | TRBJ1-3 | 12 | TRBV28 | . | ASSGTGTGNTIY
. | TRBJ2-3 | 11 | TRBV20-1 | few | SARYGGTDTQY
TRBD1 | TRBJ2-7 | 11 | TRBV10-3 | many | AISGGQGSEQY
TRBD2 | TRBJ2-3 | 14 | TRBV2 | . | ASRCLAGGSSDTQY
. | TRBJ2-5 | 14 | TRBV21-1 | . | ASRISASGVQETQY
TRBD2 | TRBJ2-7 | 14 | TRBV5-1 | many | ASSIGTSGISYEQY
. | TRBJ2-5 | 11 | TRBV20-1 | . | SALGRLIGTQY
. | TRBJ2-5 | 16 | TRBV11-1 | . | ASSLRGEGGQPQETQY
. | TRBJ2-5 | 11 | TRBV12-3/TRBV12-4 | few | ASSADGKETQY
TRBD2 | TRBJ2-1 | 15 | TRBV28 | . | ASSSDAGLAGPNEQF
TRBD2 | TRBJ2-7 | 13 | TRBV12-3/TRBV12-4 | many | ASSQGLAGAYEQY
. | TRBJ2-5 | 12 | TRBV20-1 | . | SGTRRGKLETQY
. | TRBJ2-3 | 14 | TRBV7-2 | . | ASSLEIGQSTDTQY
TRBD1 | TRBJ1-4 | 14 | TRBV12-3/TRBV12-4 | many | ASSLGDSRPNEKLF
TRBD1 | TRBJ2-1 | 11 | TRBV3-1 | . | ASSRGTGNEQF
TRBD2 | TRBJ2-3 | 15 | TRBV9 | . | ASSVGLAGAATDTQY
. | TRBJ2-5 | 11 | TRBV12-3/TRBV12-4 | many | ASSLGALETQY
. | TRBJ2-1 | 11 | TRBV28 | many | ASSPRNNNEQF
. | TRBJ2-1 | 11 | TRBV6-2/TRBV6-3 | few | ASTRLAGGEQF
. | TRBJ2-5 | 13 | TRBV7-2 | few | ASSLAQSGIETQY
. | TRBJ1-5 | 13 | TRBV28 | . | ASSLRQYSNKPQH
TRBD1 | TRBJ2-7 | 12 | TRBV6-1 | few | ASSDRRGPYEQY
. | TRBJ1-1 | 12 | TRBV18 | . | ASSPKTEFTEAF
TRBD2 | TRBJ2-3 | 15 | TRBV12-3/TRBV12-4 | . | ASSLRLADTSTDTQY
. | TRBJ2-6 | 14 | TRBV28 | . | ASNNNRGTGANVLT
. | TRBJ1-1 | 12 | TRBV6-1 | . | ASSPYIGNTEAF
. | TRBJ1-2 | 13 | TRBV7-9 | . | ASTPIGDGNYGYT